This T cell receptor (beta chain) was sequenced during a study of blood T cells in healthy people across ages. Next came a second PCR, run for roughly 6 to 11 cycles, which used a sample-barcoded 5' primer along with a J-beta primer mix. TCRdb re-called the 5' RACE reads through MiXCR, storing one row per CDR3 protein. Of about 780,000 distinct CDR3 sequences listed, about half were seen once; the top ten hold 15% to 20%. This clonotype occurred a few times. Its antigen remains unidentified. This CDR3 has 14 residues. Trimming removed 1 base from V and 5 bases from J; junction bases left unmatched: 4. Germline CDR1 SGHVS, CDR2 FNYEAQ. Each donor's blood draw was 8.5 to 10 milliliters of peripheral blood. Findings and caveats of the study: TCR beta diversity was tightly associated with the proportion of naive T cells. Older individuals had lower TCR beta diversity per million T cells (the decline was roughly linear). Compared with aged donors, long-lived donors showed fewer expanded clones, suggesting selection.

This clonotype originated in a man at least 80 years old in good health. The chain has TRBV7-6 and TRBJ2-7; 8 bases are shared with TRBD1. Sequenced sample: blood. The DNA of the CDR3 is TGTGCCAGCAGCTTAGACGACAGGGGCCACGAGCAGTACTTC. This encodes CASSLDDRGHEQYF.